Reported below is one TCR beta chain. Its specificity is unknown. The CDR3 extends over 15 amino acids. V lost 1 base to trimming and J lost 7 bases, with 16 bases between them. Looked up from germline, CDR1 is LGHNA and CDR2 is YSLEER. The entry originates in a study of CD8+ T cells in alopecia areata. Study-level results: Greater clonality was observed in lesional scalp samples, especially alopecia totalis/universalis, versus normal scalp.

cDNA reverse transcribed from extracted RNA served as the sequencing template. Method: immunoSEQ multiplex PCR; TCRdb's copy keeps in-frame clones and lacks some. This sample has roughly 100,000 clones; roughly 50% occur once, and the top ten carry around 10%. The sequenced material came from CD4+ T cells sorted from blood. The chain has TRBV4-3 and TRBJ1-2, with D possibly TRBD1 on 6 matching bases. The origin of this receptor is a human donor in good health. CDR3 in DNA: TGCGCCAGCAGCCAAGTAGACGGGGGCATGGGTGGCTACACCTTC. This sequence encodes CASSQVDGGMGGYTF.